The clone carrying this T cell receptor (beta chain) has only a few counts. What it binds is unknown. Germline V gene lookup returns CDR1 MNHNS and CDR2 SASEGT. The CDR3 is 13 residues long. V lost 2 bases to trimming and J lost 2 bases, with 6 bases between them. Once RNA had been extracted, it was reverse transcribed into cDNA to act as the sequencing template. The data were produced by immunoSEQ multiplex PCR, yet TCRdb's version contains in-frame clones alone and is incomplete. The sample carries about 210,000 clones, over 60% recorded once. This record belongs to a study of CD8+ T cells in alopecia areata. For the study at large: Among treated patients, oral tofacitinib was administered at 5 to 10 mg twice daily.

Treatment of the sample: oral pan-JAK inhibitor, 5-10 mg twice daily. The study team obtained lesional scalp punch biopsies and peripheral blood from alopecia areata patients. Regarding the study as a whole: Normal scalp showed lower clonality than lesional scalp, especially alopecia totalis/universalis.

The chain joins TRBV6-1 to TRBJ1-2; perhaps TRBD1 as D (6 bases). The receptor comes from a human donor with alopecia areata. The material sequenced was CD4+ T cells sorted from blood, taken at week 4, from a patient treated with tofacitinib. The CDR3 loop is CASSETGNYGYTF. The CDR3 DNA sequence: TGTGCCAGCAGTGAAACAGGGAACTATGGCTACACCTTC.